The 30 T cell receptor beta chains in this list originate from one sample, sequenced in a study of regulatory T cells in long-lasting Graves disease (dated by TCRdb to about 2021). The receptor library was made with multiplex PCR. Sequenced on an Illumina HiSeq 4000. TCR beta libraries were built with iRepertoire HTBI primers and Arm-PCR amplification of CDR3 regions. TCRdb cleaned the public reads at Q25 with fastp, built clones with MiXCR and kept in-frame beta chains. Each record represents a unique CDR3 protein, reported with the most common genes and DNA among its rows. For this sample there are approximately 440,000 distinct CDR3 sequences; around 15% appear just once. The ten largest clones represent 12% of the sample. The sample's time point label is to be understood as: newly diagnosed GD, antithyroid drugs for less than 3 months. For both TCR sequencing and RNA sequencing, RNA was extracted from PBMCs using TRIzol.

The same data also contributed to another study, on T cells in Graves' hyperthyroidism and ophthalmopathy.

The material was peripheral blood mononuclear cells (PBMCs), obtained at new diagnosis, from a patient treated with antithyroid drugs. These receptors were taken from a man aged 40-49 years with Graves disease. Donor details come from another sample of the same person, matched by shared clones.

This clonotype was seen a few times. This sequence joins TRBV28 and TRBJ1-5, with no clear D. The V gene lost 5 bases and the J gene lost 5 bases, with 4 bases spanning the gap. This CDR3 has 11 residues. Germline V gives CDR1 MDHEN, CDR2 SYDVKM. The DNA for the CDR3 is TGTGCCAGCAGTAACGATCAGCCCCAGCATTTT. It is translated as CASSNDQPQHF.

At least ten counts were recorded for this clonotype. The rearrangement uses TRBV2 and TRBJ2-3; TRBD2 aligns across 9 bases. The V and J ends lost 5 bases and 1 base, in that order; junction bases with no gene match: 10. Germline V gene sequence: CDR1 SNHLY, CDR2 FYNNEI. CDR3 length: 17 residues. CDR3 amino acids: CASSKLIAGVGTDTQYF. The CDR3 region has the DNA TGTGCCAGCAGTAAACTTATAGCGGGAGTAGGCACAGATACGCAGTATTTT. The whole variable domain, remainder taken from reference TRBV2 and TRBJ2-3, is EPEVTQTPSHQVTQMGQEVILRCVPISNHLYFYWYRQILGQKVEFLVSFYNNEISEKSEIFDDQFSVERPDGSNFTLKIRSTKLEDSAMYFCASSKLIAGVGTDTQYFGPGTRLTVL.

This clonotype was detected many times. J is TRBJ1-2 and V is TRBV30; no firm D call. The CDR3 is made up of 16 amino acids. V lost 3 bases and J 0 bases, leaving 17 bases between the germline ends. Germline V gene lookup returns CDR1 GTSNPN and CDR2 SVGIG (reference sequence). In DNA, the CDR3 is TGTGCCTGGAGCCACCCTGGAACAGTGTCTAACTATGGCTACACCTTC. Its protein is CAWSHPGTVSNYGYTF.

The chain recombines TRBV11-3 with TRBJ2-7, with a tentative D call TRBD2 (5 bases). V lost 5 bases and J lost 2, with 13 bases in between. The CDR3 runs to 14 residues. Per germline, CDR1 SGHNT and CDR2 YENEEA. In DNA form, the CDR3 reads TGTGCCAGCAGCCCATTCGCGGGCCCCTACGAGCAGTACTTC. Protein sequence: CASSPFAGPYEQYF.

The CDR3 reads CASSYLASGSRSETQYF. As DNA, the CDR3 is TGTGCCAGCAGTTATCTCGCTAGCGGGAGCCGGAGTGAGACCCAGTACTTC. This sequence joins TRBV6-5 and TRBJ2-5; TRBD2 agrees at 10 bases. V was clipped by 3 bases and J by 5 bases; unmatched bases: 12. This CDR3 contains 17 residues. Germline V lookup: CDR1 MNHEY, CDR2 SVGAGI.

This clonotype has a count of ten or more. The junction shows a germline mismatch at one end, possibly a read error. This chain uses TRBV28 with TRBJ1-5, with no clear D. Germline-derived CDR1 and CDR2 are MDHEN and SYDVKM. The CDR3 extends over 11 amino acids. The CDR3 DNA is TGTGCGAGCAGGAGCAATCAGCCCCAGCATTTT. It yields the protein CASRSNQPQHF.

This clonotype has at least ten counts. This sequence joins TRBV28 and TRBJ1-2; D gene uncertain. Trimming shortened V by 8 bases and J by 1 base, and 5 bases separated the two germline ends. The CDR3 runs 11 residues. Germline CDR1 MDHEN, CDR2 SYDVKM. CDR3 nucleotide sequence: TGTGCCAGCGCTATTAACTATGGCTACACCTTC. Encoded protein: CASAINYGYTF.

The rearrangement uses TRBV3-1 and TRBJ2-1, with 13 bases lining up with TRBD2. Germline trimming cut 3 bases from V and 13 bases from J; bases unmatched to any gene: 9. Germline loops: CDR1 LGHDT, CDR2 YNNKEL (reference sequence). The CDR3 extends over 15 amino acids. CDR3: CASSHITGTSGIQFF. The DNA for the CDR3 is TGTGCCAGCAGCCACATAACCGGGACTAGCGGGATTCAGTTCTTC.

This clonotype was found many times. Relative to the germline gene, one junction end is altered; a read error may explain this. This chain connects TRBV5-1 to TRBJ1-1; 7 bases map to TRBD1. The CDR3 has 14 amino acids. CDR1 is SGHRS and CDR2 is YFSETQ in the germline V gene. In nucleotides, the CDR3 is TGTGCCAGCAGCCTTCGACAGGGAGGCACTGAAGCTTTCTTT. Translated: CASSLRQGGTEAFF.

This clonotype was recorded many times. This chain joins TRBV30 and TRBJ1-2; 9 bases are shared with TRBD1. V dropped 2 bases and J dropped 6; count of bases not matched to a gene: 1. Germline CDR1 GTSNPN, CDR2 SVGIG (reference sequence). The CDR3 consists of 12 residues. CDR3 protein: CAWSWTGDGYTF. The DNA of the CDR3 is TGTGCCTGGAGTTGGACAGGGGATGGCTACACCTTC.

In its sample, this clonotype was seen many times. The chain is built from TRBV5-6 and TRBJ2-5; 9 bases agree with TRBD1. V lost 5 bases and J lost 7; bases outside the gene matches: 9. This CDR3 comprises 14 residues. Germline V gene lookup returns CDR1 SGHDT and CDR2 YYEEEE. The CDR3 region is CASRRRDRVGTQYF. The CDR3 region has the DNA TGTGCCAGCAGACGCCGGGACAGGGTGGGGACCCAGTACTTC.

This clonotype was picked up many times. The V gene is TRBV24-1, the J gene TRBJ2-3; perhaps D is TRBD1 or TRBD2 (6 bases each). The CDR3 has 12 residues. V gave up 9 bases and J gave up 6 bases, with 12 bases separating them. Per the germline V gene, CDR1 is KGHDR and CDR2 is SFDVKD. CDR3 nucleotide sequence: TGTGCCACCTCTCGGGGGCAGGATACGCAGTATTTT. Encoded protein: CATSRGQDTQYF.

This clonotype was recorded many times. The V call is TRBV2, the J call TRBJ2-1; 12 bases align to TRBD2. V lost 0 bases and J lost 6; bases outside the gene matches: 6. The CDR3 covers 17 residues. Germline CDR1 reads SNHLY; CDR2 reads FYNNEI. The CDR3 DNA is TGTGCCAGCAGTGAAGCGCGATCTAGCGGGAGGGCCAATGAGCAGTTCTTC. It is translated as CASSEARSSGRANEQFF.

This clonotype was counted at least ten times. The chain carries TRBV27 and TRBJ2-1; 8 nucleotides match TRBD1. The V segment lost 4 bases and the J segment 4 bases; nucleotides outside the gene matches: 6. Looked up from germline, CDR1 is MNHEY and CDR2 is SMNVEV (reference sequence). This CDR3 is 15 amino acids long. The CDR3 here is CASSSARQGYNEQFF. CDR3 sequence (DNA): TGTGCCAGCAGTTCCGCCCGACAGGGGTACAATGAGCAGTTCTTC.

This chain links TRBV5-6 with TRBJ2-2; 9 bases agree with TRBD1. Trimming removed 4 bases from V and 3 bases from J; junction bases left unmatched: 7. This CDR3 spans 16 amino acids. Germline values: CDR1 SGHDT, CDR2 YYEEEE. The CDR3 bases are TGTGCCAGCAGCCGCCTGGACAGGGGAGACACCGGGGAGCTGTTTTTT. Residues: CASSRLDRGDTGELFF.

This clonotype occurred many times. The chain recombines TRBV28 with TRBJ2-1; D gene ambiguous. Germline V gene lookup returns CDR1 MDHEN and CDR2 SYDVKM. The CDR3 sequence is 14 residues long. V was trimmed by 3 bases and J by 4 bases, leaving 10 bases between them. In DNA, the CDR3 is TGTGCCAGCAGTTTTCACGACCGTTACAATGAGCAGTTCTTC. This codes for CASSFHDRYNEQFF.

In its sample, this clonotype was seen many times. V and J are TRBV28 and TRBJ1-5; D unclear. Germline CDR1 and CDR2: MDHEN and SYDVKM. Trimming cost V 5 bases and J 4 bases, with 12 bases left between them. The CDR3 consists of 14 residues. CDR3 bases: TGTGCCAGCAGTCCCCTTCCGGGAAATCAGCCCCAGCATTTT. It yields the protein CASSPLPGNQPQHF.

This clonotype was recorded at least ten times. This chain links TRBV28 with TRBJ1-6; no reliable D call. Deletions cut 5 bases from V and 0 bases from J, with 5 bases between. The germline V gene encodes CDR1 MDHEN and CDR2 SYDVKM. The CDR3 length is 14 residues. DNA for the CDR3: TGTGCCAGCAGTCTGAGCTCCTATAATTCACCCCTCCACTTT. This sequence encodes CASSLSSYNSPLHF.

In its sample, this clonotype was seen many times. The chain joins TRBV11-3 to TRBJ2-1; 8 positions agree with TRBD1. The CDR3 runs to 17 residues. CDR1 and CDR2 from the germline V gene are SGHNT and YENEEA. With 4 bases clipped from V and 6 bases from J, the junction kept 14 bases outside the gene matches. The CDR3 DNA is TGTGCCAGCAGCTCGTATTCCGGGAACAGGGGGGCCAATGAGCAGTTCTTC. The encoded protein is CASSSYSGNRGANEQFF.

The sample holds many counts of this clonotype. The J gene is TRBJ1-2, the V gene TRBV7-9, with 8 positions matching TRBD1. This CDR3 comprises 14 residues. Germline V gene data show CDR1 as SEHNR and CDR2 as FQNEAQ (reference sequence). V was pared by 5 bases and J by 9 bases, with 11 bases of the junction left unmatched. CDR3 DNA sequence: TGTGCCAGCAGCGGAAAAGGACAGGGAAGCCGCTACACCTTC. Protein: CASSGKGQGSRYTF.

This clonotype occurred many times. V gene TRBV27 combines with J gene TRBJ2-7, with TRBD1 matching over 11 bases. This CDR3 is 16 amino acids long. With V trimmed by 5 bases and J by 3 bases, 9 bases remained unmatched. Germline lookup yields CDR1 MNHEY and CDR2 SMNVEV (reference sequence). CDR3 coding DNA: TGTGCCAGCAGTCGACGTGGACAGGGGGCTGTCTACGAGCAGTACTTC. It codes for CASSRRGQGAVYEQYF.

The genes are TRBV7-8 and TRBJ2-7; the D gene could be TRBD1 or TRBD2 (5 bases each). Germline values: CDR1 SGHVS, CDR2 FQNEAQ. The CDR3 consists of 15 residues. The V end was cut by 4 bases, the J end by 3 bases, with 16 bases between. DNA of the CDR3: TGTGCCAGCAGCTCCCGCCTGAGGGGTCACTACGAGCAGTACTTC. It specifies CASSSRLRGHYEQYF.

This clonotype was counted ten times or more. The chain couples TRBV2 to TRBJ2-4; no clear D gene. The germline V gene encodes CDR1 SNHLY and CDR2 FYNNEI. The CDR3 contains 15 residues. Trimming shortened V by 0 bases and J by 0 bases, and 6 bases separated the two germline ends. CDR3 sequence (DNA): TGTGCCAGCAGTGAAGCCAGGCTAGCCAAAAACATTCAGTACTTC. It specifies CASSEARLAKNIQYF.

This clonotype was observed a few times. This rearrangement joins TRBV20-1 to TRBJ2-7; 9 nucleotides match TRBD1. V shed 6 bases and J 0 bases; nucleotides not matched to a gene: 3. CDR3 size: 13 residues. Germline-derived CDR1 and CDR2 are DFQATT and SNEGSKA (reference sequence). DNA of the CDR3: TGCAGTGCGCCGGACAGGGGCTCCTACGAGCAGTACTTC. Translating gives CSAPDRGSYEQYF.

This clonotype was seen many times. The CDR3 region has the DNA TGCAGTGCTAGAGATATAGAATACGAGCAGTACTTC. This encodes CSARDIEYEQYF. The chain uses TRBV20-1 and TRBJ2-7, with D unresolved. The CDR3 spans 12 residues. V was clipped by 0 bases and J by 4 bases, with 7 bases between them. The germline gives CDR1 DFQATT, CDR2 SNEGSKA (reference sequence).

On this clonotype itself: Possible read error: a much larger clone is one base away. The V call is TRBV7-3, the J call TRBJ2-1; no clear D gene. The CDR3 consists of 16 residues. With 6 bases removed from V and 4 bases from J, the gap between germline ends came to 19 bases. The germline gives CDR1 SGHTA, CDR2 FQGTGA. CDR3 sequence (DNA): TGTGCCAGCAGGCCAGTCCCCCACGGACCATACAATGAGCAGTTCTTC. As protein: CASRPVPHGPYNEQFF.

This clonotype occurred a few times. The V gene is TRBV6-1, the J gene TRBJ1-5; 7 bases map to TRBD1. The CDR3 sequence is 15 residues long. Germline CDR1 and CDR2: MNHNS and SASEGT. Trimming removed 9 bases from V and 3 bases from J; junction bases left unmatched: 11. CDR3 DNA sequence: TGTGCCAGTGAGACTCGTACAGGGGTCAATCAGCCCCAGCATTTT. It specifies CASETRTGVNQPQHF.

This clonotype has just a few counts. V usage is TRBV3-1 and J usage is TRBJ2-3, with 13 bases fitting TRBD2. The CDR3 contains 16 residues. V dropped 6 bases and J dropped 2; count of bases not matched to a gene: 5. Germline V gene sequence: CDR1 LGHDT, CDR2 YNNKEL (reference sequence). The CDR3 is CASSPTSGRATDTQYF. DNA for the CDR3: TGTGCCAGCAGTCCCACTAGCGGGAGGGCCACAGATACGCAGTATTTT.

The V and J genes are TRBV6-5 and TRBJ2-6; TRBD1 matches 7 bases. The J segment lost 4 bases and the V segment lost 1 base, leaving 10 bases of the junction unmatched. There are 18 residues in the CDR3. The V gene's germline CDR1 is MNHEY and CDR2 SVGAGI. CDR3 protein: CASSYFLQGSGGANVLTF. The DNA for the CDR3 is TGTGCCAGCAGTTACTTTTTACAGGGGTCAGGCGGGGCCAACGTCCTGACTTTC.

This clonotype was recorded at least ten times. J is TRBJ2-1 and V is TRBV27, with 8 positions matching TRBD2. J lost 3 bases, V lost 4 bases, and 8 bases had no gene match. The CDR3 consists of 16 residues. Germline V gene data show CDR1 as MNHEY and CDR2 as SMNVEV (reference sequence). The CDR3 DNA reads TGTGCCAGCAGTTCCAGCGGGAGCACCCTCTACAATGAGCAGTTCTTC. This translates into CASSSSGSTLYNEQFF.